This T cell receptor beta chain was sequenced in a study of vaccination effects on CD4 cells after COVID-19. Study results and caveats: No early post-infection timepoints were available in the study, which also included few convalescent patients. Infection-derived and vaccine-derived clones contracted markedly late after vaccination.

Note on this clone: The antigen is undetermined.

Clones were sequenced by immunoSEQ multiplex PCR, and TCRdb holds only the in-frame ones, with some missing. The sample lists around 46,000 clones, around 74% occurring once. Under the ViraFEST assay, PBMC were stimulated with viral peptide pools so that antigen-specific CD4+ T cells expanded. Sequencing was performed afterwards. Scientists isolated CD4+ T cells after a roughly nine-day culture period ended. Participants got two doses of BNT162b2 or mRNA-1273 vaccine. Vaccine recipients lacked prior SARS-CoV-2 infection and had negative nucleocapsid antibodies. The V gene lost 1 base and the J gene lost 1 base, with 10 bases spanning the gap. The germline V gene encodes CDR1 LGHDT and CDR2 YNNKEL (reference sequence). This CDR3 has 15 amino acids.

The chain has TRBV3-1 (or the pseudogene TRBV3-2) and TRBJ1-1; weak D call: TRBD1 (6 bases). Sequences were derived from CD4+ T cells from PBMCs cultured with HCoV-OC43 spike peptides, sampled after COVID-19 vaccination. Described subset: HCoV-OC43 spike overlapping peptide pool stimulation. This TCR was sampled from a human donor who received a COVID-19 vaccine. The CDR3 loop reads CASSQVAGANTEAFF. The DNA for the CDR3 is TGTGCCAGCAGCCAAGTTGCGGGGGCGAACACTGAAGCTTTCTTT.